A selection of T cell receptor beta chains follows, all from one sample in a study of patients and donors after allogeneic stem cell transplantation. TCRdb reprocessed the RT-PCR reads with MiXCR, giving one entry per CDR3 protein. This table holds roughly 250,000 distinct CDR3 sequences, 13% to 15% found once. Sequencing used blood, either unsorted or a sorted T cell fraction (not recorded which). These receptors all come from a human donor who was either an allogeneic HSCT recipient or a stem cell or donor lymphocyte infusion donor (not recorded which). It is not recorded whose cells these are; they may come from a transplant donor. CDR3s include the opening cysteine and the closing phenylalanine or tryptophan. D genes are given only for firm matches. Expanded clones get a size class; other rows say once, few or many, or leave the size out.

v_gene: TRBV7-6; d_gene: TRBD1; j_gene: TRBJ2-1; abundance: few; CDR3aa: CASSQRTGQGYYNEQFF; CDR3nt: TGTGCCAGCAGCCAGCGTACGGGACAGGGCTACTACAATGAGCAGTTCTTC
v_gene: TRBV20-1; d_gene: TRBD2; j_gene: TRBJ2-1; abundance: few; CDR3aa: CSAVLTSGGANEQFF; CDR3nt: TGCAGTGCTGTACTAACTAGCGGGGGGGCAAATGAGCAGTTCTTC
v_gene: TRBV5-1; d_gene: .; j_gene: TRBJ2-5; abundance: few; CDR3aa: CASSLEGGAKGETQYF; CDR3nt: TGCGCCAGCAGCTTGGAAGGCGGGGCGAAAGGGGAGACCCAGTACTTC
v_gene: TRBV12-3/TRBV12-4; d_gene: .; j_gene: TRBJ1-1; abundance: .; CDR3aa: CASSGLWAPAFF; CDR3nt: TGTGCCAGCAGCGGGCTTTGGGCGCCGGCTTTCTTT
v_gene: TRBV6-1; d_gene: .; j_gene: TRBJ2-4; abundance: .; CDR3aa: CASSEWESDF; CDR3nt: TGTGCCAGCAGTGAGTGGGAATCGGACTTC
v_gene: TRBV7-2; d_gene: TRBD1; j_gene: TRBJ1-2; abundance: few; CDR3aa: CASSSPWDRQSYGYTF; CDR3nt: TGTGCCAGCAGCTCACCCTGGGACAGACAATCCTATGGCTACACCTTC
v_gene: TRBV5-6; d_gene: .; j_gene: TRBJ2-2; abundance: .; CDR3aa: CASSLAPFGELFF; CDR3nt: TGTGCCAGCAGCTTGGCCCCCTTCGGGGAGCTGTTTTTT
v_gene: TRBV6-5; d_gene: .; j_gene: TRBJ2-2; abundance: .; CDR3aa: CASSYGRGRNTGELFF; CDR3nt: TGTGCCAGCAGTTACGGTCGGGGCCGGAACACCGGGGAGCTGTTTTTT
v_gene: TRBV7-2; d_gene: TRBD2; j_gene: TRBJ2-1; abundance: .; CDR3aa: CASSKTSGGYNEQFF; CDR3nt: TGTGCCAGCAGTAAGACTAGCGGGGGGTACAATGAGCAGTTCTTC
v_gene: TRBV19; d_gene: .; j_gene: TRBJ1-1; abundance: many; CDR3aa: CASIGKGSTEAFF; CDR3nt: TGTGCCAGTATTGGCAAAGGGAGCACTGAAGCTTTCTTT
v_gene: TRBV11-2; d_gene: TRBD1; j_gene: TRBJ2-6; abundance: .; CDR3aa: CASSLGRGRVSGANVLTF; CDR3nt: TGTGCCAGCAGCTTAGGAAGGGGGCGTGTGTCTGGGGCCAACGTCCTGACTTTC
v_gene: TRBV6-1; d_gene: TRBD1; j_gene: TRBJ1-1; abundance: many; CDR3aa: CASREQGYNTEAFF; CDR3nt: TGTGCCAGCAGAGAACAGGGGTACAACACTGAAGCTTTCTTT
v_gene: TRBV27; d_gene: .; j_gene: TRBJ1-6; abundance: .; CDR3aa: CASRHLIAANSPLHF; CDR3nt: TGTGCCAGCCGCCATTTGATAGCGGCGAATTCACCCCTCCACTTT
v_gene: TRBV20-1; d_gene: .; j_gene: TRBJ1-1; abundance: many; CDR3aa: CSAESRVGTNTEAFF; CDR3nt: TGCAGTGCGGAAAGCAGGGTCGGTACGAACACTGAAGCTTTCTTT
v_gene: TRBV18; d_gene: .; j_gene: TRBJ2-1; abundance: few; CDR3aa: CASSPNVAPIDGDEQFF; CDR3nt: TGTGCCAGCTCACCCAACGTGGCGCCAATAGATGGGGATGAGCAGTTCTTC
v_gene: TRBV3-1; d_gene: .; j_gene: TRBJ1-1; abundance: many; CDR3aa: CASSHINMNTEAFF; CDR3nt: TGTGCCAGCAGCCACATCAACATGAACACTGAAGCTTTCTTT
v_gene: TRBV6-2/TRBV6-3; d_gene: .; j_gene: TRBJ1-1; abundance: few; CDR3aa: CASSYSSVRGNTEAFF; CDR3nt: TGTGCCAGCAGTTACTCCTCCGTCAGGGGGAACACTGAAGCTTTCTTT
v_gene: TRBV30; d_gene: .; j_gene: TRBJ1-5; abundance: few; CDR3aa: CAWSPGPNQPQHF; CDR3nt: TGTGCCTGGTCCCCAGGGCCCAATCAGCCCCAGCATTTT
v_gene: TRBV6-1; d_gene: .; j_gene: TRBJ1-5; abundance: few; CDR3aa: CAAENGNFGNQPQHF; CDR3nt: TGTGCCGCAGAAAACGGGAATTTCGGCAATCAGCCCCAGCATTTT
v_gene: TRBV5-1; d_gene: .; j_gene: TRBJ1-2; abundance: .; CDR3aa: CASSFEGLDGYTF; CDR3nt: TGCGCCAGCAGCTTTGAAGGGTTGGATGGCTACACCTTC
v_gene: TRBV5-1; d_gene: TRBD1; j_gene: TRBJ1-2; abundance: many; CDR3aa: CASSLGTGSGYIVYTF; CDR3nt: TGCGCCAGCAGCCTCGGGACAGGGTCGGGTTATATCGTTTACACCTTC
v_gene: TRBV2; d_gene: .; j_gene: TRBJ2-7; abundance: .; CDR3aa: CASRTPGAPHEQYF; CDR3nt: TGTGCCAGCAGGACTCCGGGGGCCCCCCACGAGCAGTACTTC
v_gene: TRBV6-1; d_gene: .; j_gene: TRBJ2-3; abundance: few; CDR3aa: CASSEFSGTDTQYF; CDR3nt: TGTGCCAGCAGTGAATTTTCGGGCACAGATACGCAGTATTTT
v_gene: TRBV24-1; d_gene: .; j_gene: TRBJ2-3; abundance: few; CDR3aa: CATSDLGGSTTDTQYF; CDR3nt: TGTGCCACCAGTGATTTAGGAGGGAGCACCACAGATACGCAGTATTTT
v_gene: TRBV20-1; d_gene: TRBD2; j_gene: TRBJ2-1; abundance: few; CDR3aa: CSARDGAGRGNEQFF; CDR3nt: TGCAGTGCTAGAGACGGAGCGGGGCGAGGGAATGAGCAGTTCTTC
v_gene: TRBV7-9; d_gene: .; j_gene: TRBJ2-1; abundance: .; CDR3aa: CASSWRGNFDEQFF; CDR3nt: TGTGCCAGCAGCTGGCGAGGGAATTTTGATGAGCAGTTCTTC
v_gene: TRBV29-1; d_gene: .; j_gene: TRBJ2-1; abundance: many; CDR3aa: CSVEADNEQFF; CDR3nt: TGCAGCGTTGAAGCCGACAATGAGCAGTTCTTC
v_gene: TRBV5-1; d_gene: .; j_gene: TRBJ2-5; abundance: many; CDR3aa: CASSFEPSGTQYF; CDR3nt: TGCGCCAGCAGCTTTGAACCTTCCGGGACCCAGTACTTC
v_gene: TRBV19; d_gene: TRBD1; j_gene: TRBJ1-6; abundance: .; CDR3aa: CASSNTGVSYNSPLHF; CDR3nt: TGTGCCAGTAGCAACACAGGGGTCTCCTATAATTCACCCCTCCACTTT
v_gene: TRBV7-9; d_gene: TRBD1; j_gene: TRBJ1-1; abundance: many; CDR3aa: CASSLSTGMGTEAFF; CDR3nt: TGTGCCAGCAGCTTGTCGACAGGGATGGGCACTGAAGCTTTCTTT
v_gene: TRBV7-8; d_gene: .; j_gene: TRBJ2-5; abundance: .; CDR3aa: CASSMRPEETQYF; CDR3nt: TGTGCCAGCAGCATGAGACCGGAGGAGACCCAGTACTTC
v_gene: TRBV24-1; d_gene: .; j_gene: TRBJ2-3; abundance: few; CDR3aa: CATSDQTEKADTQYF; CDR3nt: TGTGCCACCAGTGACCAGACAGAGAAAGCAGATACGCAGTATTTT
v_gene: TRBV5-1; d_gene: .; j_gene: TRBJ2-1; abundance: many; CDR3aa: CASSVLGSGDEQFF; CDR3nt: TGCGCCAGCAGCGTACTCGGGTCAGGGGATGAGCAGTTCTTC
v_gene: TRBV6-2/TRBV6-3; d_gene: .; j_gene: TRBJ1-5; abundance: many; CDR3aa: CASSGGLGNQPQHF; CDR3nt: TGTGCCAGCTCCGGGGGGCTGGGCAATCAGCCCCAGCATTTT
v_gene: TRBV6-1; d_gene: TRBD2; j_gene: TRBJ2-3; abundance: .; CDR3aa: CASSEGGGRLNTQYF; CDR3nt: TGTGCCAGCAGTGAGGGCGGGGGAAGACTTAATACGCAGTATTTT
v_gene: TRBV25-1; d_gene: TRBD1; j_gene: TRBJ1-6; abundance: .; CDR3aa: CASSGRQGWNSPLHF; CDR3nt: TGTGCCAGCAGTGGGAGACAGGGTTGGAATTCACCCCTCCACTTT
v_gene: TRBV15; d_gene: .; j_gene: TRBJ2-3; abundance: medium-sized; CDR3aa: CATSSFIRGSTDTQYF; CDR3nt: TGTGCCACCAGCAGTTTCATTCGGGGATCGACAGATACGCAGTATTTT
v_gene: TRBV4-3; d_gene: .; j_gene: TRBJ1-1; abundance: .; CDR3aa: CASSQGTERKGTEAFF; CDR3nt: TGCGCCAGCAGCCAAGGCACGGAGCGGAAGGGTACTGAAGCTTTCTTT
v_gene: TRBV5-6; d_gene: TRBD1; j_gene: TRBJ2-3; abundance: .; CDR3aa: CASSPIGQGNTDTQYF; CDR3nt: TGTGCCAGCAGCCCCATAGGACAGGGCAACACAGATACGCAGTATTTT
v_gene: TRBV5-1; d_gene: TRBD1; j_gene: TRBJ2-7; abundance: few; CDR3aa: CASSLEGTGPGEQYF; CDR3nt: TGCGCCAGCAGCTTGGAAGGGACAGGGCCGGGCGAGCAGTACTTC
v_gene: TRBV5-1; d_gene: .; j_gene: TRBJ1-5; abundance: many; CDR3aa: CASSLGTDSNQPQHF; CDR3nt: TGCGCCAGCAGCCTCGGGACGGATAGCAATCAGCCCCAGCATTTT
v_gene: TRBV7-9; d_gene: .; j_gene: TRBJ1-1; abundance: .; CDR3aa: CASSLALEHLNTEAFF; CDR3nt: TGTGCCAGCAGCTTAGCGTTGGAACACCTGAACACTGAAGCTTTCTTT
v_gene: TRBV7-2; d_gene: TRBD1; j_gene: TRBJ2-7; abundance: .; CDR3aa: CASSPQWGRGTYEQYF; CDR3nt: TGTGCCAGCAGCCCCCAATGGGGCAGGGGGACGTACGAGCAGTACTTC
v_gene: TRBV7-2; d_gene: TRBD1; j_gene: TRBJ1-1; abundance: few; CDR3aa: CASSPQPTGVEAFF; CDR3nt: TGTGCCAGCAGCCCTCAACCGACAGGGGTTGAAGCTTTCTTT
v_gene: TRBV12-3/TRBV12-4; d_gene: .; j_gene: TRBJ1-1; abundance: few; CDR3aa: CASSLVPGWGTEAFF; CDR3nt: TGTGCCAGCAGTTTGGTTCCAGGGTGGGGCACTGAAGCTTTCTTT
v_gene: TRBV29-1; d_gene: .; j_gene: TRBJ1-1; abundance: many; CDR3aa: CSVERGTLNTEAFF; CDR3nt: TGCAGCGTTGAGCGAGGCACCTTGAACACTGAAGCTTTCTTT
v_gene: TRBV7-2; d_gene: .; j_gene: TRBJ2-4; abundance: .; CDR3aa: CASSLAGRRSALAKNIQYF; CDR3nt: TGTGCCAGCAGCTTAGCGGGGCGCCGATCGGCCTTAGCCAAAAACATTCAGTACTTC
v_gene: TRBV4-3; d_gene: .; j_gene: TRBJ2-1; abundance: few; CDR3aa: CASSQVGRNSYNEQFF; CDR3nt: TGCGCCAGCAGCCAAGTGGGCAGGAACTCCTACAATGAGCAGTTCTTC